A selection of T cell receptor beta chains follows, all from one sample in a study of human T cells and chemical hapten exposure. TCRdb called the RACE reads again in MiXCR, with one record for every CDR3 protein. Counted here are 35,000 to 50,000 distinct CDR3 sequences, about 4% occurring once; the ten biggest clones make up 5% to 7%. The material sequenced was whole blood. The receptors derive from a human donor in good health. Some clones in this sample may be carry-over from other donors' samples. Each CDR3 is given with its conserved first and last residue. The order of the fields is V gene, D gene, J gene, CDR3 length, CDR3 protein. D genes are given only for firm matches.

v_gene: TRBV20-1
d_gene: -
j_gene: TRBJ1-4
len: 14
CDR3aa: CSARDPRAGEKLFF

v_gene: TRBV28
d_gene: -
j_gene: TRBJ2-5
len: 12
CDR3aa: CASSFLPGTQYF

v_gene: TRBV29-1
d_gene: TRBD2
j_gene: TRBJ2-7
len: 17
CDR3aa: CSVEERWVGGSTYEQYF

v_gene: TRBV4-1
d_gene: TRBD2
j_gene: TRBJ2-1
len: 18
CDR3aa: CASSQGLAGGLRNNEQFF

v_gene: TRBV20-1
d_gene: TRBD1
j_gene: TRBJ1-5
len: 14
CDR3aa: CSAGRTGPYQPQHF

v_gene: TRBV2
d_gene: TRBD1
j_gene: TRBJ2-7
len: 12
CDR3aa: CASVRQGYEQYF

v_gene: TRBV7-6
d_gene: -
j_gene: TRBJ2-7
len: 15
CDR3aa: CASSPPGPRSYEQYF

v_gene: TRBV30
d_gene: -
j_gene: TRBJ1-1
len: 13
CDR3aa: CAWSSASWTEAFF

v_gene: TRBV3-1
d_gene: -
j_gene: TRBJ2-6
len: 16
CDR3aa: CASSLRSTSGANVLTF

v_gene: TRBV7-9
d_gene: -
j_gene: TRBJ1-2
len: 16
CDR3aa: CASSVGTSAANYGYTF

v_gene: TRBV29-1
d_gene: TRBD1
j_gene: TRBJ2-5
len: 16
CDR3aa: CSVRGSGTGHQETQYF

v_gene: TRBV4-1
d_gene: TRBD2
j_gene: TRBJ2-2
len: 16
CDR3aa: CASSQAPRGRTGELFF

v_gene: TRBV29-1
d_gene: -
j_gene: TRBJ1-5
len: 12
CDR3aa: CSVGVGNQPQHF

v_gene: TRBV20-1
d_gene: -
j_gene: TRBJ1-2
len: 15
CDR3aa: CSAGEAHSANYGYTF

v_gene: TRBV10-3
d_gene: TRBD2
j_gene: TRBJ2-5
len: 14
CDR3aa: CAISGTRTEETQYF

v_gene: TRBV29-1
d_gene: -
j_gene: TRBJ1-1
len: 12
CDR3aa: CSVGVGVAEAFF

v_gene: TRBV18
d_gene: TRBD2
j_gene: TRBJ2-5
len: 15
CDR3aa: CASSPGLAGPQTQYF

v_gene: TRBV27
d_gene: TRBD1
j_gene: TRBJ1-1
len: 16
CDR3aa: CASSLFFGTGNTEAFF

v_gene: TRBV12-3/TRBV12-4
d_gene: -
j_gene: TRBJ2-7
len: 15
CDR3aa: CASSPLDRAGGEQYF

v_gene: TRBV28
d_gene: -
j_gene: TRBJ2-1
len: 14
CDR3aa: CASRSGGSYNEQFF

v_gene: TRBV25-1
d_gene: -
j_gene: TRBJ1-1
len: 15
CDR3aa: CASSERQGGYTEAFF

v_gene: TRBV7-9
d_gene: -
j_gene: TRBJ2-7
len: 14
CDR3aa: CASSNEVGGPEQYF

v_gene: TRBV24-1
d_gene: -
j_gene: TRBJ2-5
len: 13
CDR3aa: CATSENGQETQYF

v_gene: TRBV20-1
d_gene: TRBD2
j_gene: TRBJ2-1
len: 18
CDR3aa: CSAPLGLAGLSSYNEQFF

v_gene: TRBV20-1
d_gene: -
j_gene: TRBJ2-7
len: 14
CDR3aa: CSAQRSPAPYEQYF

v_gene: TRBV5-6
d_gene: -
j_gene: TRBJ2-3
len: 19
CDR3aa: CASSLATSSGWWGTDTQYF

v_gene: TRBV5-1
d_gene: -
j_gene: TRBJ1-1
len: 13
CDR3aa: CASSLAGVYEAFF

v_gene: TRBV6-1
d_gene: -
j_gene: TRBJ1-1
len: 12
CDR3aa: CASIMRNTEAFF

v_gene: TRBV27
d_gene: -
j_gene: TRBJ2-3
len: 12
CDR3aa: CASRSYTDTQYF

v_gene: TRBV18
d_gene: TRBD1
j_gene: TRBJ2-5
len: 16
CDR3aa: CASSPRGTAIRETQYF

v_gene: TRBV7-2
d_gene: -
j_gene: TRBJ2-1
len: 16
CDR3aa: CASSSQAPQLGFEQFF

v_gene: TRBV29-1
d_gene: -
j_gene: TRBJ1-1
len: 11
CDR3aa: CSVAVNTEAFF

v_gene: TRBV28
d_gene: TRBD1
j_gene: TRBJ2-7
len: 13
CDR3aa: CATLDRGLYEQYF

v_gene: TRBV20-1
d_gene: -
j_gene: TRBJ2-6
len: 17
CDR3aa: CSASGAGSSSGANVLTF

v_gene: TRBV5-5
d_gene: -
j_gene: TRBJ1-2
len: 13
CDR3aa: CASSLRTDYGYTF

v_gene: TRBV9
d_gene: -
j_gene: TRBJ1-4
len: 13
CDR3aa: CASSVAHQEKLFF

v_gene: TRBV6-1
d_gene: TRBD1
j_gene: TRBJ2-3
len: 13
CDR3aa: CASSRQGPDTQYF

v_gene: TRBV27
d_gene: -
j_gene: TRBJ1-1
len: 14
CDR3aa: CASSFSGRNTEAFF

v_gene: TRBV6-1
d_gene: -
j_gene: TRBJ1-1
len: 13
CDR3aa: CASRTGQNTEAFF

v_gene: TRBV18
d_gene: TRBD2
j_gene: TRBJ2-3
len: 16
CDR3aa: CASSPELSGRMNTQYF

v_gene: TRBV27
d_gene: TRBD2
j_gene: TRBJ2-5
len: 14
CDR3aa: CASHRAGGRETQYF

v_gene: TRBV20-1
d_gene: -
j_gene: TRBJ2-1
len: 15
CDR3aa: CSARGNRRNYNEQFF

v_gene: TRBV10-3
d_gene: -
j_gene: TRBJ2-5
len: 12
CDR3aa: CAIRKGQETQYF

v_gene: TRBV6-2/TRBV6-3
d_gene: TRBD2
j_gene: TRBJ2-1
len: 13
CDR3aa: CASGWGGYNEQFF

v_gene: TRBV20-1
d_gene: TRBD2
j_gene: TRBJ2-3
len: 18
CDR3aa: CSVGAIKRLADSTDTQYF

v_gene: TRBV11-1
d_gene: -
j_gene: TRBJ2-7
len: 16
CDR3aa: CASSLWRNAISYEQYF

v_gene: TRBV18
d_gene: -
j_gene: TRBJ1-1
len: 14
CDR3aa: CASSPMKQNTEAFF